What follows describes a single T cell receptor beta chain. The target of this receptor is not known. Per-base quality was not reported, and no clone a single base away is much larger than it. This sample was included in a study of siplizumab effects on memory and regulatory T cells (dated by TCRdb to about 2019). In the study overall: The study examined how the anti-CD2 antibody siplizumab affects alloreactive T-cell subsets in allogeneic mixed lymphocyte reactions built from human PBMCs.

Here V drops 2 bases and J drops 1 base, and the junction holds 2 bases not matched to any gene. From cysteine to phenylalanine, the CDR3 is 15 amino acids long. The kept DNA is CDR3 alone, 45 bases in frame from the first base. CDR1 and CDR2, per the germline V gene (reference sequence), are SGHNT and YYREEE. Unstimulated CD4+ memory cells were also sequenced in three donor pairs, together with CD4+ naive, CD8+ TEMRA, CD8+ naive and CD8+ effector memory subsets. Sorted unstimulated T cells and proliferating T cells recovered from mixed lymphocyte reactions underwent TCRbeta CDR3 sequencing. Fresh whole blood from around 11 HLA-typed healthy donors was used to isolate PBMCs. Paper-wide results and their limitations: Of the alloreactive CD4+ clones that could be mapped, the Treg-derived share averaged about 67% with siplizumab compared with approximately 30% in control reactions. No functional confirmation was obtained for the suppressive function of proliferating Tregs from siplizumab cultures. The cumulative frequency of alloreactive sequences traceable to unstimulated CD4+ memory T cells was significantly reduced by siplizumab. Roughly 80-97% of proliferating CD4+ or CD8+ clones could not be assigned a naive or memory phenotype. Unstimulated naive T cells appeared more diverse than memory T cells, and naive cells seemed to contribute substantially to the alloresponse. Sequences below about 10^-5 frequency were poorly captured, so only a minor fraction of alloreactive clones could be mapped to unstimulated subsets.

Libraries were made using the immunoSEQ multiplex PCR assay. Each sample had about 10^5 TCR templates assayed by the deep sequencing platform. Genomic DNA extracted from sorted T cells was used for TCRbeta CDR3 sequencing. Turning to the authors' computational methods: The R programming language was used for clonal analysis of the TCRbeta CDR3 data. Alloreactive CD4+ and CD8+ clones were identified by comparing unstimulated samples to CFSE-low samples taken after the reaction. Regulatory or non-regulatory origin of alloreactive CD4+ clones was assigned by matching sequences to the sorted unstimulated Treg and non-Treg repertoires. TCRdb stores this immuneACCESS table with in-frame sequences only. Part of the clones is absent; in the studies checked, under half of the shortfall reflects unresolved V genes, and no reason is known for the rest. V and J calls and clone size come straight from that table; D and trimming were deduced from the DNA. The sample includes 62,000 or so clones, with approximately 87% observed a single time. Around 3.8% of the sample is in the top ten clones.

The receptor's source is a human donor in good health. The sample comprised memory CD4+ T cells sorted from blood. The cell subset or site label, as the study defines it: unstimulated CD4+ memory T cells. The rearranged segments are TRBV5-4 and TRBJ2-3; TRBD2 lines up with 9 middle nucleotides. The CDR3 reads as follows: CASSLSGGRTDTQYF. The nucleotide sequence reads as follows: TGTGCCAGCAGCTTAAGCGGGGGGCGCACAGATACGCAGTATTTT.